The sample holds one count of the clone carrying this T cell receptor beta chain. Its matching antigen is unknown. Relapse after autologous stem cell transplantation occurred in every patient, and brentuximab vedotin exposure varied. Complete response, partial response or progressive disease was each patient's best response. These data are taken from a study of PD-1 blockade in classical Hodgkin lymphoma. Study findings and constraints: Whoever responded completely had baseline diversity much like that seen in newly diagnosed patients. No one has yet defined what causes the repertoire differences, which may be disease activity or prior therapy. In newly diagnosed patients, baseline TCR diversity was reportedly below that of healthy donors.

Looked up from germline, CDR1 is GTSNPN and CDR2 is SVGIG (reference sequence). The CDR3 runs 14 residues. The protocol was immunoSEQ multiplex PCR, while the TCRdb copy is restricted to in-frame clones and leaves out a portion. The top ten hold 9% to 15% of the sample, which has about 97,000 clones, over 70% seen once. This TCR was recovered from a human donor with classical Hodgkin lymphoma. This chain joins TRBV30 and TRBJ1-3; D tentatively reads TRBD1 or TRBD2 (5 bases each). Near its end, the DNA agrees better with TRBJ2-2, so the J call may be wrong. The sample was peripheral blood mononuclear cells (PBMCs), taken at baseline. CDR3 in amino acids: CAWKRGQSTGELFF. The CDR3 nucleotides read TGTGCCTGGAAGAGGGGCCAGAGCACCGGGGAGCTGTTTTTT.